The source of this TCR beta chain is a study of T cells in localized non-small cell lung cancer (dated by TCRdb to the early 2020s). Background on the whole study: The study examined T cell repertoires in a few hundred patients with early-stage NSCLC and compared tumors with uninvolved tumor-adjacent lungs. NSCLC patients had a mean age of approximately 72 years, and fewer than 150 were male and nearly 110 female. The cohort consisted of under 300 treatment-naive NSCLC patients whose localized lung tumors had been resected. What the work shows at the level of the full study, not this receptor alone: Longer overall survival was associated with higher T cell density in blood, whereas shorter survival was associated with higher clonality in adjacent lung. Uninvolved tumor-adjacent lung showed the highest T cell clonality, higher than tumor, which suggests more focused antigenic responses in the uninvolved tumor-adjacent lung. Of the top 100 tumor clones, a median of 57 were detected in paired uninvolved adjacent lung; under 35 were also among that lung's top 100. Multi-region tumor sequencing was not performed, so intratumor heterogeneity could not be excluded. Because the study design was exploratory, TCR variables were selected using unadjusted p-values without false-discovery rate correction.

From the cysteine through the phenylalanine, the CDR3 covers 14 amino acids. The DNA shown is the 42-base CDR3, in frame from base 1. The germline V gene provides CDR1 KGHSH and CDR2 LQKENI. V is pared back by 3 bases and J by 0 bases, with 8 bases lying between the germline termini. At diagnosis, tumor, uninvolved tumor-adjacent lung and peripheral blood were collected and then preserved as a mix of FFPE and fresh-frozen material. For TCR repertoire profiling, blood samples were analyzed as peripheral blood mononuclear cells. TCR beta CDR3 regions were sequenced from DNA using the immunoSEQ Assay. On the study's bioinformatics: To compute T cell density, TCR beta template counts were normalized to usable DNA, which was estimated by amplifying housekeeping genes. The preseqR package was used to estimate richness by extrapolating to 400,000 templates for PBMC samples and to 120,000 templates for tissue samples. Clonality was defined by subtracting Pielou's evenness from one. Tissue-enriched TCRs were identified by differential abundance testing using productive amino-acid clonotypes, minimum total count 5 and alpha 0.1. The Jaccard Index and the Morisita Overlap Index were used to measure how much the repertoires overlapped between compartments. GLIPH grouped TCR beta CDR3s together with public tetramer-defined viral CDR3s, and a viral motif had to include at least three viral sequences and also show V-gene enrichment. Imported from immuneACCESS, the table was reduced by TCRdb to in-frame sequences with V and J called. These copies leave out some clones; in studies compared against another copy, an unresolved V gene accounts for under half, and the cause of the remainder is not known. V and J calls and clone size are given by that table; D and trimming were obtained from the DNA. Counted in this sample were 35,000 to 45,000 clones; 70% to 90% of them appeared once. The ten largest clonotypes hold roughly 7.7% of the sample.

Of note for this clone: Its recognized antigen is unknown. It has no much larger one-base neighbor in the sample; base qualities were not kept.

The specimen comprised peripheral blood, sampled before any cancer treatment. The chain uses TRBV18 and TRBJ1-1; the D gene is not confidently resolved. This clonotype was obtained from a woman aged 18 to 55 with stage III lung adenocarcinoma. The nucleotide sequence is given as TGTGCCAGCTCACCCCGGCAGTTGAACACTGAAGCTTTCTTT. The resulting protein is CASSPRQLNTEAFF.